The rows below give T cell receptor beta chains drawn from one sample of a study of cytomegalovirus exposure and HLA in healthy donors. Only in-frame clones appear in the TCRdb table, and some are missing; sequencing was by immunoSEQ multiplex PCR. Found here are about 140,000 clones, 61% of them singletons; the top ten hold approximately 1.8%. Sequencing was done on a sample of PBMCs. The receptors were sampled from a male donor in good health and CMV-seronegative. The CDR3 runs from the conserved cysteine through the conserved F or W. The order of the fields is CDR3 length, J gene, D gene, clone size, V gene, CDR3 DNA, CDR3 protein. D genes are given only for firm matches. Rows give clone size only sometimes, using once, few, many, or a class for an expanded clone.

length: 13; J: TRBJ2-3; D: NA; size: NA; V: TRBV6-5; DNA: TGTGCCACACTCCACCCCCGCACAGATACGCAGTATTTT; CDR3: CATLHPRTDTQYF
length: 16; J: TRBJ1-2; D: NA; size: NA; V: TRBV4-2; DNA: TGTGCCAGCAGCCAAGAGCGGGTCGGCAGTAACTATGGCTACACCTTC; CDR3: CASSQERVGSNYGYTF
length: 17; J: TRBJ2-4; D: NA; size: NA; V: TRBV7-2; DNA: TGTGCCAGCAACAGGGACCGCACAACCTTAGCCAAAAACATTCAGTACTTC; CDR3: CASNRDRTTLAKNIQYF
length: 13; J: TRBJ2-5; D: NA; size: NA; V: TRBV18; DNA: TGTGCCAGCTCGCCGGGGGTCCAAGAGACCCAGTACTTC; CDR3: CASSPGVQETQYF
length: 15; J: TRBJ1-4; D: NA; size: once; V: TRBV6-6; DNA: TGTGCCAGCAGTTACGAGGCCCACATGAGTGAAAAACTGTTTTTT; CDR3: CASSYEAHMSEKLFF
length: 14; J: TRBJ1-1; D: NA; size: few; V: TRBV6-5; DNA: TGTGCCAGCAGTTTTCAGGCTAGGGGCACTGAAGCTTTCTTT; CDR3: CASSFQARGTEAFF
length: 15; J: TRBJ1-3; D: NA; size: NA; V: TRBV7-2; DNA: TGTGCCAGCAGCGTACCTACAGGGTATGGAAACACCATATATTTT; CDR3: CASSVPTGYGNTIYF
length: 12; J: TRBJ2-7; D: NA; size: NA; V: TRBV6-1; DNA: TGTGCCAGCAGTGAAGGGGGCGCCGAGCAGTACTTC; CDR3: CASSEGGAEQYF
length: 13; J: TRBJ1-2; D: TRBD1; size: NA; V: TRBV6-5; DNA: TGTGCCAGCAGTTACAGAGGGGGCGCGGGCTACACCTTC; CDR3: CASSYRGGAGYTF
length: 14; J: TRBJ2-2; D: TRBD2; size: NA; V: TRBV12-5; DNA: TGTGCTAGCTTAGCGGGGGTTTTTCCCGGGGAGCTGTTTTTT; CDR3: CASLAGVFPGELFF
length: 15; J: TRBJ2-7; D: TRBD1; size: once; V: TRBV19; DNA: TGTGCCAGTAGCTTCGGTTGGACAGGGATTTACGAGCAGTACTTC; CDR3: CASSFGWTGIYEQYF
length: 13; J: TRBJ2-1; D: NA; size: once; V: TRBV5-6; DNA: TGTGCCAGCAGCCGGTGGGGAGGCAATGAGCAGTTCTTC; CDR3: CASSRWGGNEQFF
length: 15; J: TRBJ1-2; D: NA; size: NA; V: TRBV4-3; DNA: TGCGCCAGCAGCCAAGACTGGGGGCCTAACTATGGCTACACCTTC; CDR3: CASSQDWGPNYGYTF
length: 14; J: TRBJ1-2; D: NA; size: few; V: TRBV30; DNA: TGTGCCTGGAGTTGGGGCCAGCCGACATATGGCTACACCTTC; CDR3: CAWSWGQPTYGYTF
length: 16; J: TRBJ2-1; D: TRBD1; size: NA; V: TRBV4-3; DNA: TGCGCCAGCAGCCAAGATCCGCGACAGGGGGCTGGTGAGCAGTTCTTC; CDR3: CASSQDPRQGAGEQFF
length: 16; J: TRBJ2-4; D: TRBD1; size: NA; V: TRBV6-6; DNA: TGTGCCAGCAGTTACTCGGGACAGGGTTCCAAAAACATTCAGTACTTC; CDR3: CASSYSGQGSKNIQYF
length: 12; J: TRBJ2-7; D: NA; size: few; V: TRBV6-1; DNA: TGTGCCAGCAGTGTCCAGGGGTACGAGCAGTACTTC; CDR3: CASSVQGYEQYF
length: 14; J: TRBJ2-7; D: NA; size: few; V: TRBV2; DNA: TGTGCCAGCAGCTGGCAGGGGATTTCCTACGAGCAGTACTTC; CDR3: CASSWQGISYEQYF
length: 13; J: TRBJ2-3; D: TRBD1; size: few; V: TRBV19; DNA: TGTGCCAGTAGAGGGACAGGGGGAGATACGCAGTATTTT; CDR3: CASRGTGGDTQYF
length: 14; J: TRBJ1-5; D: NA; size: few; V: TRBV19; DNA: TGTGCCAGTACCCAGGGATATAGCAATCAGCCCCAGCATTTT; CDR3: CASTQGYSNQPQHF
length: 13; J: TRBJ1-2; D: TRBD1; size: NA; V: TRBV6-5; DNA: TGTGCCAGCAGCCTACAGGGGGCGCTTGGCTACACCTTC; CDR3: CASSLQGALGYTF
length: 12; J: TRBJ1-2; D: NA; size: NA; V: TRBV30; DNA: TGTGCCTGGTGGGCCAGAAACTATGGCTACACCTTC; CDR3: CAWWARNYGYTF
length: 15; J: TRBJ1-3; D: NA; size: NA; V: TRBV4-2; DNA: TGTGCCAGCAGCCAAGATTCTGCGGGCGCGAACACCATATATTTT; CDR3: CASSQDSAGANTIYF
length: 15; J: TRBJ2-7; D: NA; size: few; V: TRBV5-4; DNA: TGTTCCAGCAGCTTTAGAACGGGACTCCACTACGAGCAGTACTTC; CDR3: CSSSFRTGLHYEQYF
length: 14; J: TRBJ1-5; D: TRBD1; size: NA; V: TRBV2; DNA: TGTGCCATAAGGGCGGGACAGCTCAATCAGCCCCAGCATTTT; CDR3: CAIRAGQLNQPQHF
length: 13; J: TRBJ2-2; D: NA; size: NA; V: TRBV29-1; DNA: TGCAGCGTTTCGCCGCAGTCCACCGGGGAGCTGTTTTTT; CDR3: CSVSPQSTGELFF
length: 15; J: TRBJ2-2; D: TRBD1; size: NA; V: TRBV2; DNA: TGTGCCAGCAGGCCCGGGACAGGGCGGAACGGGGAGCTGTTTTTT; CDR3: CASRPGTGRNGELFF
length: 15; J: TRBJ1-4; D: NA; size: NA; V: TRBV15; DNA: TGTGCCACCAGCAGAGACCCAGGAACTAATGAAAAACTGTTTTTT; CDR3: CATSRDPGTNEKLFF
length: 17; J: TRBJ2-7; D: TRBD1; size: NA; V: TRBV7-3; DNA: TGTGCCAGCAGCTTATATGGAAGACAGGGTAGGTCCTACGAGCAGTACTTC; CDR3: CASSLYGRQGRSYEQYF
length: 15; J: TRBJ1-2; D: TRBD1; size: NA; V: TRBV5-4; DNA: TGTGCCAGCAGCTTGTTTAGGGACAGGGCGAATGGCTACACCTTC; CDR3: CASSLFRDRANGYTF
length: 12; J: TRBJ2-7; D: NA; size: few; V: TRBV18; DNA: TGTGCCAGCTCCGTTCAAGAGTACGAGCAGTACTTC; CDR3: CASSVQEYEQYF
length: 15; J: TRBJ1-5; D: NA; size: few; V: TRBV5-1; DNA: TGCGCCAGCAGCTTGGAAGCGGGGTCCAATCAGCCCCAGCATTTT; CDR3: CASSLEAGSNQPQHF
length: 10; J: TRBJ1-5; D: NA; size: NA; V: TRBV9; DNA: TGTGCCAGCTTAAATCAGCCCCAGCATTTT; CDR3: CASLNQPQHF
length: 13; J: TRBJ1-1; D: NA; size: NA; V: TRBV11-2; DNA: TGTGCCAGCAGGATTAGACGGGTCACTGAAGCTTTCTTT; CDR3: CASRIRRVTEAFF
length: 16; J: TRBJ2-7; D: NA; size: NA; V: TRBV19; DNA: TGTGCCAGTAGTCCCCTCGGGGGGCAGAGCTCCTACGAGCAGTACTTC; CDR3: CASSPLGGQSSYEQYF
length: 11; J: TRBJ2-5; D: TRBD1; size: few; V: TRBV20-1; DNA: TGCAGTGCTAGAGAGACAGGGGGACAGTACTTC; CDR3: CSARETGGQYF
length: 15; J: TRBJ2-1; D: TRBD1; size: NA; V: TRBV29-1; DNA: TGCAGCGTCCTCTCTGGACAGGGTTCAGGCTATGAGCAGTTCTTC; CDR3: CSVLSGQGSGYEQFF
length: 16; J: TRBJ2-3; D: TRBD2; size: NA; V: TRBV4-3; DNA: TGCGCCAGCAGCCAGGCACTAGCGGGGGGGCCAGATACGCAGTATTTT; CDR3: CASSQALAGGPDTQYF
length: 18; J: TRBJ2-3; D: NA; size: NA; V: TRBV4-2; DNA: TGTGCCAGCAGCCCTCAGGGGCCGGGGACGGGGATGGCAGATACGCAGTATTTT; CDR3: CASSPQGPGTGMADTQYF
length: 18; J: TRBJ1-1; D: TRBD1; size: few; V: TRBV19; DNA: TGTGCCAGTAGTATGGGTGGGACAGGGGGCTTCATGAACACTGAAGCTTTCTTT; CDR3: CASSMGGTGGFMNTEAFF
length: 11; J: TRBJ2-3; D: NA; size: NA; V: TRBV7-9; DNA: TGTGCCAGCAGCTCCAGTTATACGCAGTATTTT; CDR3: CASSSSYTQYF
length: 12; J: TRBJ2-1; D: TRBD2; size: NA; V: TRBV28; DNA: TGTGCCAGCACCGCGAGCGGGGAAAAGCAGTTCTTC; CDR3: CASTASGEKQFF
length: 13; J: TRBJ1-2; D: NA; size: NA; V: TRBV7-9; DNA: TGTGCCAGCAGCTTCAGAGGGAGTCATGGCTACACCTTC; CDR3: CASSFRGSHGYTF
length: 14; J: TRBJ2-7; D: TRBD1; size: NA; V: TRBV6-6; DNA: TGTGCCAGCACCCGGACAGGAGAGAACTACGAGCAGTACTTC; CDR3: CASTRTGENYEQYF
length: 16; J: TRBJ1-2; D: NA; size: once; V: TRBV5-6; DNA: TGTGCCAGCAGCGCGCCTGAGGTTTTAGCTAACTATGGCTACACCTTC; CDR3: CASSAPEVLANYGYTF
length: 14; J: TRBJ2-3; D: TRBD2; size: NA; V: TRBV7-3; DNA: TGTGCCAGCAGCTCGGGGGGGCGCACAGATACGCAGTATTTT; CDR3: CASSSGGRTDTQYF
length: 14; J: TRBJ1-1; D: TRBD1; size: NA; V: TRBV6-5; DNA: TGTGCCAGCAGATGGACAGGCGCGAACACTGAAGCTTTCTTT; CDR3: CASRWTGANTEAFF
length: 15; J: TRBJ1-4; D: TRBD1; size: NA; V: TRBV6-6; DNA: TGTGCCAGCAGTTACTCGGACAGGAGTAATGAAAAACTGTTTTTT; CDR3: CASSYSDRSNEKLFF
length: 18; J: TRBJ2-7; D: TRBD2; size: NA; V: TRBV7-3; DNA: TGTGCCAGCCCCTCCCGCAGGCCATGGGGGGGACCCCCCTGGGGGCAGTACTTC; CDR3: CASPSRRPWGGPPWGQYF
length: 17; J: TRBJ2-2; D: TRBD2; size: NA; V: TRBV5-1; DNA: TGCGCCAGCAGCTTATTTAGCGGGGGGCCTAACACCGGGGAGCTGTTTTTT; CDR3: CASSLFSGGPNTGELFF
length: 15; J: TRBJ2-2; D: NA; size: NA; V: TRBV5-4; DNA: TGTGCCAGCAGCTTGCGACAGACGAACACCGGGGAGCTGTTTTTT; CDR3: CASSLRQTNTGELFF
length: 15; J: TRBJ2-2; D: NA; size: NA; V: TRBV5-1; DNA: TGCGCCAGCGCGGAGGGGACCTCGAACACCGGGGAGCTGTTTTTT; CDR3: CASAEGTSNTGELFF
length: 13; J: TRBJ2-2; D: NA; size: few; V: TRBV5-1; DNA: TGCGCCAGCAGCTCAGGGGACGCCGGGGAGCTGTTTTTT; CDR3: CASSSGDAGELFF
length: 15; J: TRBJ1-3; D: NA; size: few; V: TRBV28; DNA: TGTGCCACCCGGGTGGCAGGGGAATCTGGAAACACCATATATTTT; CDR3: CATRVAGESGNTIYF
length: 14; J: TRBJ1-2; D: NA; size: few; V: TRBV2; DNA: TGTGCCAGCACCGAAGCGACAAGGGAGTATGGCTACACCTTC; CDR3: CASTEATREYGYTF
length: 13; J: TRBJ1-2; D: TRBD1; size: once; V: TRBV6-1; DNA: TGTGCCAGCAGTGAAACAGGGGTCTATGGCTACACCTTC; CDR3: CASSETGVYGYTF
length: 11; J: TRBJ1-1; D: NA; size: NA; V: TRBV2; DNA: TGTGCCAGTGGGCCCCACACTGAAGCTTTCTTT; CDR3: CASGPHTEAFF